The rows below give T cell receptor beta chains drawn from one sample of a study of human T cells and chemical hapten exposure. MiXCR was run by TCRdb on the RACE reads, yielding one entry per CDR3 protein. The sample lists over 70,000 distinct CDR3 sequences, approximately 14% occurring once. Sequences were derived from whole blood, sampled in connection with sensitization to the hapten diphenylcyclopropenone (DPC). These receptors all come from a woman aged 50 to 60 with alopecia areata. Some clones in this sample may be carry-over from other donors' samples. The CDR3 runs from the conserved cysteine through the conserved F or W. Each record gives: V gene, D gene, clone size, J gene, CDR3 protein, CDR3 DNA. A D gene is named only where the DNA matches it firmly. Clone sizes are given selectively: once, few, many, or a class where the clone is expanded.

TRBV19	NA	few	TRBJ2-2	CASSIHFTAGELFF	TGTGCCAGTAGTATCCATTTTACCGCCGGGGAGCTGTTTTTT
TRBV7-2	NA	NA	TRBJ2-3	CASSPRGPDTQYF	TGTGCCAGCAGCCCCCGGGGGCCAGATACGCAGTATTTT
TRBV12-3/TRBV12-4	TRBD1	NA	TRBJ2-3	CASSQQGIGTDTQYF	TGTGCCAGCAGTCAACAGGGGATCGGGACAGATACGCAGTATTTT
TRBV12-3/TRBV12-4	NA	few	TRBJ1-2	CASTSVGARYGYTF	TGTGCCAGCACCTCCGTGGGGGCTAGGTATGGCTACACCTTC
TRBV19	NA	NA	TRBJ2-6	CASSPGTLKPSSGANVLTF	TGTGCCAGTAGTCCCGGGACACTTAAGCCGAGCTCTGGGGCCAACGTCCTGACTTTC
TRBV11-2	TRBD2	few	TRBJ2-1	CASKGLAGFLEQFF	TGTGCCAGCAAGGGACTAGCGGGATTTCTTGAGCAGTTCTTC
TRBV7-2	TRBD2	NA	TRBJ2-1	CASSSATPIAGRGNEQFF	TGTGCCAGCAGCTCCGCGACCCCTATAGCGGGAAGGGGCAATGAGCAGTTCTTC
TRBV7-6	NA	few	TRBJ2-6	CASSLFPGTSGANVLTF	TGTGCCAGCAGCTTATTTCCCGGGACCTCTGGGGCCAACGTCCTGACTTTC
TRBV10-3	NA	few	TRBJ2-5	CAIRPSSEQETQYF	TGTGCCATCCGCCCTTCTAGCGAGCAAGAGACCCAGTACTTC
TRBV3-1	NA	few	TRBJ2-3	CASSQVRTDTQYF	TGTGCCAGCAGCCAAGTCCGCACAGATACGCAGTATTTT
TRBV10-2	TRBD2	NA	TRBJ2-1	CASSEWTSGVYNEQFF	TGCGCCAGCAGTGAGTGGACTAGCGGGGTTTACAATGAGCAGTTCTTC
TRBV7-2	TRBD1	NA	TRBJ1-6	CASSPQDRGSSPLHF	TGTGCCAGCAGCCCTCAGGACAGGGGGAGTTCACCCCTCCACTTT
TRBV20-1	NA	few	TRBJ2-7	CSALKAGVGRGEQYF	TGCAGTGCCTTGAAGGCGGGCGTCGGCCGCGGCGAGCAGTACTTC
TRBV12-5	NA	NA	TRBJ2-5	CASGLVPGLARGETQYF	TGTGCTAGTGGTTTGGTACCAGGTCTAGCGAGGGGGGAGACCCAGTACTTC
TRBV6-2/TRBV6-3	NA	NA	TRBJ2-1	CASSSLRDPSTEQFF	TGTGCCAGCAGTTCACTCCGGGACCCAAGTACTGAGCAGTTCTTC
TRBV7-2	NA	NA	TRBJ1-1	CASSSEMNTEAFF	TGTGCCAGCAGCTCCGAGATGAACACTGAAGCTTTCTTT
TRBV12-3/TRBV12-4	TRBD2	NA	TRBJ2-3	CASSFSGQRRNTQYF	TGTGCCAGCAGTTTTAGCGGGCAAAGGAGAAATACGCAGTATTTT
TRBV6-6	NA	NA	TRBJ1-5	CGSGSGNQPQHF	TGTGGGTCAGGGAGTGGCAATCAGCCCCAGCATTTT
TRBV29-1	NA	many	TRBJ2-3	CSVEKDGTDTQYF	TGCAGCGTTGAAAAGGATGGCACAGATACGCAGTATTTT
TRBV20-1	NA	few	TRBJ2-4	CSARWGQKNIQYF	TGCAGTGCTAGATGGGGGCAAAAAAACATTCAGTACTTC
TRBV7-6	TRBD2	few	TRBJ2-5	CASSLQGLVETQYF	TGTGCCAGCAGCTTACAGGGACTAGTGGAGACCCAGTACTTC
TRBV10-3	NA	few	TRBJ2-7	CAIRGPDSYEQYF	TGTGCCATCAGGGGACCAGACTCCTACGAGCAGTACTTC
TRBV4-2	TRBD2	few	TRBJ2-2	CASSQGLAGVGTGELFF	TGTGCCAGCAGCCAAGGACTAGCGGGAGTCGGCACCGGGGAGCTGTTTTTT
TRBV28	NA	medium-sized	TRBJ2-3	CASSTQHTQYF	TGTGCCAGCAGTACCCAACATACGCAGTATTTT
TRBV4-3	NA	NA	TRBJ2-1	CASSQDPSSYNEQFF	TGCGCCAGCAGCCAAGATCCTAGCTCCTACAATGAGCAGTTCTTC
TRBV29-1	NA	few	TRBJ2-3	CSVEAGRDTQYF	TGCAGCGTTGAAGCAGGGAGGGATACGCAGTATTTT